This record covers a single T cell receptor (beta chain). This specimen belongs to a study of blood T cell repertoires in COVID-19. The overall study: From the United States, Italy and Spain came samples of acute and convalescent COVID-19.

Produced via immunoSEQ multiplex PCR; TCRdb's table is partial and in-frame only. Of 120,000 to 150,000 clones in the sample, almost 85% are singletons; the top ten hold approximately 5%. Germline loops: CDR1 LGHNA, CDR2 YNFKEQ. The CDR3 consists of 15 residues. With V trimmed by 0 bases and J by 7 bases, 3 bases remained unmatched. Living in under 30 US areas, the participants were between roughly 18 and 90 years of age. Membership in each cohort depended on participant-reported clinical history. The specimen was PBMCs or T cells enriched from blood (not recorded which). The clonotype originates from a man aged 35 to 55 with acute COVID-19. The chain combines TRBV4-2 with TRBJ2-1; 10 nucleotides match TRBD1. CDR3 bases: TGTGCCAGCAGCCAAGAAGGGACAGGGGTTAATGAGCAGTTCTTC. It encodes CASSQEGTGVNEQFF.